This T cell receptor (beta chain) emerged from a study of tumour-infiltrating T cells in Burkitt lymphoma. Study-level information: Repertoire clonality predicted overall and progression-free survival.

The CDR3 is 16 amino acids. V lost 0 bases and J 6 bases, leaving 14 bases between the germline ends. Per germline, CDR1 SGHNT and CDR2 YENEEA. Produced via immunoSEQ multiplex PCR; TCRdb's table is partial and in-frame only. Among approximately 15,000 clones listed, around four fifths were seen once. Source material: tumor tissue. This chain links TRBV11-3 with TRBJ2-2; perhaps TRBD2 as D (6 bases). The sequence was collected from a human donor with diffuse large B-cell lymphoma. CDR3 in DNA: TGTGCCAGCAGCTTAGATGGGTGGAGGGACGCCGGGGAGCTGTTTTTT. It specifies CASSLDGWRDAGELFF.